Reported below is one T cell receptor beta chain. Which antigen it targets is not known. No base qualities exist here, and no much larger clone lies one base off it. Libraries were constructed by the immunoSEQ multiplex PCR assay. Around 92,000 TCR templates per sample were assayed by the deep sequencing platform. Genomic DNA extracted from sorted T cells was used for TCRbeta CDR3 sequencing. The original pipeline was this. The R programming language was used for clonal analysis of TCRbeta CDR3 data. Alloreactive CD4+ and CD8+ clones were identified by comparing unstimulated samples to CFSE-low samples taken after the reaction. Alloreactive CD4+ clones were assigned to regulatory or non-regulatory origin by matching sequences to sorted unstimulated Treg and non-Treg repertoires. Here the immuneACCESS table is served through TCRdb, limited to in-frame sequences with V and J called. Missing clones are a known gap in these copies; in checked studies unresolved V genes cover under half, and the rest lacks a known reason. From that table come the V and J calls and clone size; the DNA was used to work out D and trimming. The sample includes roughly 100,000 clones, with around 90% observed a single time. The ten largest account for roughly 1% of the sample.

The sample comes from a study of siplizumab effects on memory and regulatory T cells (dated by TCRdb to the late 2010s). Describing the broader study: The study looked at the effect of siplizumab, an anti-CD2 antibody, on alloreactive T-cell subsets in allogeneic mixed lymphocyte reactions made from human PBMCs. Beyond this particular receptor, the publication reports: Because sequences below about 10^-5 frequency were poorly captured, only a minor fraction of alloreactive clones could be mapped to unstimulated subsets. Among mappable alloreactive CD4+ clones, an average Treg-derived fraction of about 69% was observed with siplizumab, compared with roughly 25% in control reactions. Siplizumab significantly reduced the cumulative frequency of alloreactive sequences traceable to unstimulated CD4+ memory T cells. No functional confirmation was obtained for the suppressive function of proliferating Tregs from siplizumab cultures. Compared with memory T cells, unstimulated naive T cells appeared more diverse, and naive cells seemed to make a substantial contribution to the alloresponse. About 80-96% of proliferating CD4+ or CD8+ clones could not be given a naive or memory phenotype.

Sorted unstimulated T cells, along with proliferating T cells recovered from mixed lymphocyte reactions, underwent TCRbeta CDR3 sequencing. Fresh whole blood from about 10 HLA-typed healthy donors served as the source for isolating PBMCs. V is reduced by 0 bases and J by 2 bases, leaving a spacing of 2 bases between them. Looking up the germline V gene yields CDR1 SGHDN and CDR2 FVKESK. Counted from cysteine to phenylalanine, this CDR3 has 13 amino acids. Just the 39-base CDR3 DNA is kept, in frame starting at base 1. The clonotype was recovered from a human donor in good health. The chain uses TRBV14 and TRBJ1-5, with the D gene too uncertain to name. The specimen sequenced was CD4+ T cells sorted from blood. The nucleotides are TGTGCCAGCAGCCAAGAAGGCAATCAGCCCCAGCATTTT. It encodes CASSQEGNQPQHF.